This T cell receptor beta chain came from a study of T cells of healthy individuals. The V and J ends lost 2 bases and 3 bases respectively, with 7 bases between them. Germline lookup yields CDR1 SGHTA and CDR2 FQGTGA. The CDR3 consists of 13 residues. TCRdb analysed the 5' RACE reads with MiXCR anew, one entry per CDR3 protein. The repertoire consists of fewer than 90,000 distinct CDR3 sequences, with approximately 5.4% occurring once and the leading ten covering 7.5% to 8%. The chain is built from TRBV7-3 and TRBJ1-1; no clear D. This sequence was found in a female donor in good health. The CDR3: CASSLPDHTEAFF. Here the CDR3 DNA reads TGTGCCAGCAGCTTACCCGACCACACTGAAGCTTTCTTT.